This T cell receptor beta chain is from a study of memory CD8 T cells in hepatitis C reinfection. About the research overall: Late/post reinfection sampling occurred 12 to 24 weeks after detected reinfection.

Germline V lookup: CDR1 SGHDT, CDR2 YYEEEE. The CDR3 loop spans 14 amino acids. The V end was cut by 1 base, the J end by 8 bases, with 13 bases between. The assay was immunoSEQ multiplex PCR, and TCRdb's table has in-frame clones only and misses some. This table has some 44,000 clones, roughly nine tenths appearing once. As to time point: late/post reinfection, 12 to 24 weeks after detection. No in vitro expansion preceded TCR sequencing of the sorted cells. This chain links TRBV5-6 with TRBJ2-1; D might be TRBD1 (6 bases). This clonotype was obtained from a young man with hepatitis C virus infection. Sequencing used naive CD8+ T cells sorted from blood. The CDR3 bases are TGTGCCAGCAGCTTGTCGCAGGGGATTGATGAGCAGTTCTTC. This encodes CASSLSQGIDEQFF.